The 9 T cell receptor beta chains presented below share a single source sample, sequenced in a study of blood T cells in healthy people across ages. With a J-beta primer mix and a sample-barcoded 5' primer, a second PCR ran about 7 to 12 cycles. One entry per CDR3 protein results from TCRdb running MiXCR on the 5' RACE reads. Found here are 600,000 to 850,000 distinct CDR3 sequences, about 25% of them singletons; the top ten hold 9.4%. These sequences were also reported in another study, on T cells of mothers and their children.

Specimen: blood. The receptors were gathered from a boy younger than 18 in good health.

A few counts support this clonotype. This chain joins TRBV12-3 or TRBV12-4 and TRBJ2-7, with 11 nucleotides matching TRBD2. Trimming removed 4 bases from V and 0 bases from J; junction bases left unmatched: 11. This CDR3 region has 18 residues. The CDR3 DNA is TGTGCCAGCAGTTCAGCCCTTTCCGGACTAGCGGGCTCCTACGAGCAGTACTTC. Translation: CASSSALSGLAGSYEQYF.

The chain recombines TRBV11-1 with TRBJ2-3, with 7 bases that match TRBD1. The J segment lost 4 bases and the V segment lost 5 bases, leaving 12 bases of the junction unmatched. The germline gives CDR1 SGHAT, CDR2 FQDESV (reference sequence). This CDR3 contains 16 residues. This CDR3 is CASSGGEATGADTQYF. DNA of the CDR3: TGTGCCAGCAGCGGGGGCGAGGCCACAGGGGCAGATACGCAGTATTTT.

The rearrangement links TRBV12-3 or TRBV12-4 to TRBJ2-6; TRBD1 matches 8 bases. CDR3 size: 15 residues. J gave up 4 bases and V 5 bases, and 4 bases lay outside the gene matches. The DNA for the CDR3 is TGTGCCAGCAGTGCGACAGGGGTCGGGGCCAACGTCCTGACTTTC. Amino acid sequence: CASSATGVGANVLTF.

The gene calls are TRBV6-5 and TRBJ1-4; a weak D match, TRBD1 (5 bases). V was cut by 0 bases and J by 3 bases, with 11 bases left in between. Germline assignment: CDR1 MNHEY and CDR2 SVGAGI. The CDR3 loop spans 16 amino acids. The CDR3 DNA follows: TGTGCCAGCAGTTACTCGCCCTGGGACCCTAATGAAAAACTGTTTTTT. Translated: CASSYSPWDPNEKLFF.

Only a few counts were recorded for this clonotype. The V gene is TRBV19, the J gene TRBJ2-5; 7 positions agree with TRBD2. In germline, CDR1 is LNHDA, CDR2 SQIVND (reference sequence). The CDR3 totals 15 residues. J was trimmed by 1 base and V by 6 bases; bases with no gene match: 8. The CDR3 nucleotides read TGTGCCAGTAGCCGGTCTAGCGGAGCCCAAGAGACCCAGTACTTC. It translates to CASSRSSGAQETQYF.

The chain employs TRBV7-8 and TRBJ1-4; D not resolved. This CDR3 contains 11 residues. Germline V gene lookup returns CDR1 SGHVS and CDR2 FQNEAQ. Between the trimmed V and J ends, which lost 8 bases and 7 bases, there was a span of 8 bases. In nucleotides, the CDR3 is TGTGCCAGCGGCCCTGGTGAAAAACTGTTTTTT. Its protein product is CASGPGEKLFF.

This clonotype was detected only a few times. The chain links TRBV7-8 to TRBJ2-5, with 10 positions matching TRBD1. The DNA end favors TRBJ2-7, so the J call may be wrong. Per germline, CDR1 SGHVS and CDR2 FQNEAQ. CDR3 length: 15 amino acids. CDR3 sequence: CASSPQDRGWDEQYF. DNA for the CDR3: TGTGCCAGCAGCCCCCAGGACAGGGGGTGGGACGAGCAGTACTTC.

The chain uses TRBV3-1 and TRBJ2-1, with 13 bases aligning to TRBD2. The CDR3 is made up of 15 amino acids. Germline assignment: CDR1 LGHDT and CDR2 YNNKEL (reference sequence). The ends lost 2 bases at V and 6 bases at J; junction bases unmatched: 1. CDR3 in amino acids: CASSQRLAGGNEQFF. The CDR3 DNA reads as TGTGCCAGCAGCCAACGACTAGCGGGGGGCAATGAGCAGTTCTTC.

This clonotype was detected a few times. This chain uses TRBV9 with TRBJ2-3; 7 bases align to TRBD2. V shed 4 bases, J shed 3 bases, and the junction held 11 bases outside the gene matches. This CDR3 spans 16 amino acids. CDR1 is SGDLS, CDR2 YYNGEE, per germline. DNA of the CDR3: TGTGCCAGCAGCCCTCTCCGACTAGCTTTGACAGATACGCAGTATTTT. Its translation is CASSPLRLALTDTQYF.